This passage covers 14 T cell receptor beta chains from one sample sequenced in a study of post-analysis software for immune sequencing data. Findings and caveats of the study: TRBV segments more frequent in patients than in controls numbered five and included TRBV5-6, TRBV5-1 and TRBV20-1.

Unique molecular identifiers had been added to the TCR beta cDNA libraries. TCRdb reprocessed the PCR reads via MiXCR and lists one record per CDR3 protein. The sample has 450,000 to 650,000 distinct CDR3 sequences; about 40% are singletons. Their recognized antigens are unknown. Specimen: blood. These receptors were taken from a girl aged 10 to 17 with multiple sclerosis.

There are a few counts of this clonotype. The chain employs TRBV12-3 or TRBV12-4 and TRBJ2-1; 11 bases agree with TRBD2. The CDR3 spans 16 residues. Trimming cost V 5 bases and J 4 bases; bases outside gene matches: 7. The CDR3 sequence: CASSPLAGGVYNEQFF. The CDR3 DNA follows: TGTGCCAGCAGTCCGCTAGCGGGAGGAGTGTACAATGAGCAGTTCTTC.

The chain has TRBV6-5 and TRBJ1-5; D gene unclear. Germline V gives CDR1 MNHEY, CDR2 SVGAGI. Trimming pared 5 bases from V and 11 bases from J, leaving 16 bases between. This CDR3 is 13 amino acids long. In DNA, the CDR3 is TGTGCCAGCAGTCCAGACCCCCAGTGGGCCCAGCATTTT. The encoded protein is CASSPDPQWAQHF.

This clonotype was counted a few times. The chain's CDR3 is CASSPLWRGRANEQYF. In nucleotides, the CDR3 is TGCGCCAGCAGCCCACTCTGGCGGGGGAGGGCAAACGAGCAGTACTTC. The chain combines TRBV4-1 with TRBJ2-7; 7 bases agree with TRBD2. V lost 4 bases and J lost 5; bases outside the gene matches: 14. This CDR3 region has 16 residues. Germline V CDR1 and CDR2: MGHRA, YSYEKL.

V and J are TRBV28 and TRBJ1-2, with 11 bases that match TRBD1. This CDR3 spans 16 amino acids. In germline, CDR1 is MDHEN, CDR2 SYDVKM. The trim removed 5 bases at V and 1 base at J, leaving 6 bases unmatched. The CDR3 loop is CASSPGTGGFNYGYTF. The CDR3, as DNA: TGTGCCAGCAGTCCCGGGACAGGGGGTTTTAACTATGGCTACACCTTC.

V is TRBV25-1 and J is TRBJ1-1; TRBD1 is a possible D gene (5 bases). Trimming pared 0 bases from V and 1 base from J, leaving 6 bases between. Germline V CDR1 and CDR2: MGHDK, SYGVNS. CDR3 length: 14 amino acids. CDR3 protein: CASSEYGGNTEAFF. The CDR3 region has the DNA TGTGCCAGCAGTGAATATGGGGGGAACACTGAAGCTTTCTTT.

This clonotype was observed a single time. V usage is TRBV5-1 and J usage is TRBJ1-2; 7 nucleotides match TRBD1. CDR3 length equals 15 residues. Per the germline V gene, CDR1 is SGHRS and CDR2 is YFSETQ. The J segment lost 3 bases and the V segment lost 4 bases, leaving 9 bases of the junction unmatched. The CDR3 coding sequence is TGCGCCAGCAGCCCGACAGGGCCCCTACACTATGGCTACACCTTC. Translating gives CASSPTGPLHYGYTF.

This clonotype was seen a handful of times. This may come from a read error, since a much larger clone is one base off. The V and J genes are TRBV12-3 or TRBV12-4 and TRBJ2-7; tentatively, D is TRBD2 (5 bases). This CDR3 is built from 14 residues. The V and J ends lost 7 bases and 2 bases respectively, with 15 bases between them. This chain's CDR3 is CASKNFGGPYEQYF. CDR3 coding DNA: TGTGCCAGCAAGAATTTCGGAGGCCCCTACGAGCAGTACTTC.

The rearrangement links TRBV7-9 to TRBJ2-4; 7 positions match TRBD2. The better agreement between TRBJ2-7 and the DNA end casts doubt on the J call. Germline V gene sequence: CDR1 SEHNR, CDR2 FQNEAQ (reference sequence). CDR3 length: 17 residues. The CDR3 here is CASSIPPTSPDPYEQYF. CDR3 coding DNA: TGTGCCAGCAGCATCCCCCCGACTAGCCCGGATCCCTACGAGCAGTACTTC.

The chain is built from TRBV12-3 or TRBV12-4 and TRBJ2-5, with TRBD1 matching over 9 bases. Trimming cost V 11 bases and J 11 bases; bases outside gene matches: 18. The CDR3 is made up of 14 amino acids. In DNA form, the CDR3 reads TGTGCCCTGGGCGGGACAGGGCCTACTGGGGAGCAGTACTTC. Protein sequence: CALGGTGPTGEQYF.

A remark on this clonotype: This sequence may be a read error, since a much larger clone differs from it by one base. The CDR3 protein is CAISESGRDTQYF. In DNA, the CDR3 is TGTGCCATCAGTGAGTCGGGTAGAGATACGCAGTATTTT. The V gene is TRBV10-3, the J gene TRBJ2-3; D is undetermined. The CDR3 contains 13 residues. The germline V gene encodes CDR1 ENHRY and CDR2 SYGVKD. The ends were cut back, 0 bases at V and 5 bases at J, with 6 bases in the middle.

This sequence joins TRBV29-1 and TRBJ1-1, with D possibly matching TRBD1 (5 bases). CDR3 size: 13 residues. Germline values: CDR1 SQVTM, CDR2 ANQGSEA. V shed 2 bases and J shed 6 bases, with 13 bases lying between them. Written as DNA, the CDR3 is TGCAGCGTTGAATCCAGGGAGAGGGCTGAAGCTTTCTTT. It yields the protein CSVESRERAEAFF.

The CDR3 DNA follows: TGTGCCAGCAGCCCCCCGGGACTCAGCCAGGGCTACACCTTC. Its protein product is CASSPPGLSQGYTF. The chain uses TRBV6-5 and TRBJ1-2; D perhaps matches TRBD1 (5 bases). V dropped 6 bases and J dropped 8 bases, with 19 bases sitting between them. Germline CDR1 reads MNHEY; CDR2 reads SVGAGI. There are 14 residues in the CDR3.

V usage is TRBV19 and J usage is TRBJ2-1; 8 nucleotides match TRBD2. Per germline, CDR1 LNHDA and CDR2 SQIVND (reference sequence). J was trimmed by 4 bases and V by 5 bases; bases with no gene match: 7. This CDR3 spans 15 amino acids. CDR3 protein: CASSEVGGGYNEQFF. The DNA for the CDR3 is TGTGCCAGTAGTGAGGTCGGGGGGGGTTACAATGAGCAGTTCTTC.

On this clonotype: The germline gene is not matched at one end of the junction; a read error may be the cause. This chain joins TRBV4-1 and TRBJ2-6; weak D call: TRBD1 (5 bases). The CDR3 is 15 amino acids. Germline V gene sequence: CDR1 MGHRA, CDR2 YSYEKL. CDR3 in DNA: TGCGCCAGCAGCCAAGTTCTGGAACAGGCCTACGTCCTGACTTTC. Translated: CASSQVLEQAYVLTF.